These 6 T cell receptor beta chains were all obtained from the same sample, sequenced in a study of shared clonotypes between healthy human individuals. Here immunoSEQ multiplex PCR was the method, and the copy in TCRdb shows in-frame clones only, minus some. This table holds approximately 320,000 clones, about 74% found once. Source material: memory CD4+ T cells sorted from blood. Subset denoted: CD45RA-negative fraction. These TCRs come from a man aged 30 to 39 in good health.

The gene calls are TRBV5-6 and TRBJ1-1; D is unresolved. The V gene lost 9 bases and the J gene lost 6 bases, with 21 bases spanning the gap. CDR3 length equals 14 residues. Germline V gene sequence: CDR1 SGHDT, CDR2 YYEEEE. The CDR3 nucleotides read TGTGCCATCTATTGGCCCCACCCCGTTCCTGAAGCTTTCTTT. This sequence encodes CAIYWPHPVPEAFF.

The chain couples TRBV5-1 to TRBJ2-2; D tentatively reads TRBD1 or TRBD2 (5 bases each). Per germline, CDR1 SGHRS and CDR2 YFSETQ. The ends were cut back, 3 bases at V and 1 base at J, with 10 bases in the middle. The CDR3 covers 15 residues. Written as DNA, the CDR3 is TGCGCCAGCAGCTCCCGGGGCAAGAACACCGGGGAGCTGTTTTTT. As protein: CASSSRGKNTGELFF.

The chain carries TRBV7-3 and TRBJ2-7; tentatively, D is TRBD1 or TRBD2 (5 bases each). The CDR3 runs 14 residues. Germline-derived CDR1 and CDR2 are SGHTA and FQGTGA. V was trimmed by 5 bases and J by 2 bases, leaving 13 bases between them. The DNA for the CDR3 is TGTGCCAGCAGCGTATCCGGGACGGCCTACGAGCAGTACTTC. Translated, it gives CASSVSGTAYEQYF.

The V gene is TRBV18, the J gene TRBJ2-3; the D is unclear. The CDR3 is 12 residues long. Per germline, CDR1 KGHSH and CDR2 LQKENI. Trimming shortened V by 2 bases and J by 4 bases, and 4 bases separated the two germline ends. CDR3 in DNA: TGTGCCAGCTCACCATACTCAGATACGCAGTATTTT. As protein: CASSPYSDTQYF. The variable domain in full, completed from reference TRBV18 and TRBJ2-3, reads NAGVMQNPRHLVRRRGQEARLRCSPMKGHSHVYWYRQLPEEGLKFMVYLQKENIIDESGMPKERFSAEFPKEGPSILRIQQVVRGDSAAYFCASSPYSDTQYFGPGTRLTVL.

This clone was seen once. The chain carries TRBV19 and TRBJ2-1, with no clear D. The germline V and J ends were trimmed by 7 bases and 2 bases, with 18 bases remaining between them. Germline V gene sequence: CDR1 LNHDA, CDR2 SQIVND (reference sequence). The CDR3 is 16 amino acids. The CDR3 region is CASIRSDGGTYNEQFF. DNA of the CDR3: TGTGCCAGTATTAGATCGGACGGCGGCACCTACAATGAGCAGTTCTTC. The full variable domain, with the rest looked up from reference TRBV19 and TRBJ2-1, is DGGITQSPKYLFRKEGQNVTLSCEQNLNHDAMYWYRQDPGQGLRLIYYSQIVNDFQKGDIAEGYSVSREKKESFPLTVTSAQKNPTAFYLCASIRSDGGTYNEQFFGPGTRLTVL.

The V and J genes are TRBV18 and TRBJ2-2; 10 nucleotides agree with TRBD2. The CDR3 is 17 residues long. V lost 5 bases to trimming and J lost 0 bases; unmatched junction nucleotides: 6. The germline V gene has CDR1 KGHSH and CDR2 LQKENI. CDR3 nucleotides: TGTGCCAGCTCAAAAGGACTAGCGGAGTCGAACACCGGGGAGCTGTTTTTT. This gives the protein CASSKGLAESNTGELFF.